This T cell receptor beta chain was obtained from a study of blood T cell repertoires in COVID-19. Study at large: Samples came from the United States, Italy and Spain, spanning acute and convalescent COVID-19. Nucleic acid was either cDNA or gDNA, and it came from T cells, B-cell-depleted T cells, or PBMCs.

In the original analysis: The authors estimated nucleated cell counts from reference gene primer amplification. Generated by immunoSEQ multiplex PCR, the TCRdb table keeps only in-frame clones and is missing some. The V and J calls and clone size are taken from that table; D and trimming were inferred from the DNA. The data contain under 140,000 clones, around 68% of them singletons. This CDR3 is 14 amino acids long. Germline CDR1 reads SGHTA; CDR2 reads FQGNSA. The V end was cut by 5 bases, the J end by 8 bases, with 18 bases between. The receptor was isolated from a woman in her fifties or sixties with acute or convalescent COVID-19. The sequenced material came from peripheral blood. V gene TRBV7-2 combines with J gene TRBJ1-2; a possible D gene is TRBD1 (5 bases). CDR3 sequence reads: CASSGRTGGVGYTF. For the CDR3, the DNA is TGTGCCAGCAGCGGAAGGACGGGGGGTGTAGGCTACACCTTC.